What follows are 9 T cell receptor beta chains derived from one specimen sequenced in a study of naive and memory T cell subsets. No antigens are known for them. Both TRBC1 and TRBC2 were covered by a beta constant-region primer of two equimolar oligonucleotides. Nested alpha and beta constant-region primers with the SP2 primer drove four PCR rounds on ligated cDNA. TCRdb independently ran MiXCR on the UMI-ligation and nested PCR reads; one entry per CDR3 protein. The sample consists of 140,000 to 150,000 distinct CDR3 sequences, over 20% of them appearing once. Study-level findings and limits: Especially in CD8 cells, naive repertoires contained a few larger clonotypes, possibly CD45RA-re-expressing memory cells.

Sequencing was carried out using naive CD4+ T cells from blood. The origin of the receptors is a human donor in good health.

This sequence joins TRBV7-2 and TRBJ2-1; D gene unclear. V shed 5 bases and J shed 2 bases, with 22 bases lying between them. CDR1 and CDR2 (germline): SGHTA, FQGNSA. The CDR3 consists of 18 residues. This chain's CDR3 is CASSLSKGLGLPYNEQFF. The CDR3 DNA reads as TGTGCCAGCAGCCTGTCTAAGGGTTTGGGCCTCCCCTACAATGAGCAGTTCTTC.

The chain combines TRBV20-1 with TRBJ1-5; D uncertain. Trimming removed 5 bases at V and 2 bases at J, with 7 bases between. Germline V lookup: CDR1 DFQATT, CDR2 SNEGSKA (reference sequence). This CDR3 is built from 12 residues. CDR3 protein: CSAEDGNQPQHF. The CDR3 coding sequence is TGCAGTGCTGAGGACGGCAATCAGCCCCAGCATTTT.

This clonotype has only a few counts. The gene calls are TRBV29-1 and TRBJ2-7; 8 bases are shared with TRBD2. The CDR3 consists of 11 residues. Germline V gene lookup returns CDR1 SQVTM and CDR2 ANQGSEA. V was pared by 6 bases and J by 3 bases, with 1 base of the junction left unmatched. CDR3 coding DNA: TGCAGCGTGGGGACTAGCTACGAGCAGTACTTC. Residues: CSVGTSYEQYF.

In its sample, this clonotype was seen a few times. The chain is built from TRBV12-3 or TRBV12-4 and TRBJ1-1; D is undetermined. The CDR3 totals 12 residues. V shed 6 bases and J shed 8 bases, with 13 bases lying between them. The CDR3 spells CASSPLRAEAFF. As DNA, the CDR3 is TGTGCCAGCAGCCCCTTAAGAGCCGAAGCTTTCTTT.

The chain recombines TRBV12-3 or TRBV12-4 with TRBJ2-3, with D hard to call. The CDR3 loop spans 13 amino acids. V was cut by 8 bases and J by 2 bases, with 11 bases left in between. The DNA for the CDR3 is TGTGCCAGCGCTAAGTCGCACACAGATACGCAGTATTTT. This sequence encodes CASAKSHTDTQYF.

This clonotype has only a few counts. The genes are TRBV7-2 and TRBJ2-3; 7 nucleotides match TRBD1. The trim removed 0 bases at V and 0 bases at J, leaving 3 bases unmatched. Germline V gene data show CDR1 as SGHTA and CDR2 as FQGNSA. CDR3 length: 16 amino acids. The CDR3 region is CASSLAGTASTDTQYF. As DNA, the CDR3 is TGTGCCAGCAGCTTAGCTGGGACAGCTAGCACAGATACGCAGTATTTT. Combining the CDR3 with reference TRBV7-2 and TRBJ2-3 gives the whole variable domain GAGVSQSPSNKVTEKGKDVELRCDPISGHTALYWYRQSLGQGLEFLIYFQGNSAPDKSGLPSDRFSAERTGGSVSTLTIQRTQQEDSAVYLCASSLAGTASTDTQYFGPGTRLTVL.

The rearrangement links TRBV28 to TRBJ2-7, with 9 bases fitting TRBD1. Germline trimming cut 0 bases from V and 6 bases from J; bases unmatched to any gene: 9. This CDR3 has 16 residues. Germline lookup yields CDR1 MDHEN and CDR2 SYDVKM. The CDR3 nucleotides read TGTGCCAGCAGTTTATGGGGTTGGGACAGGGATAGCGAGCAGTACTTC. It encodes CASSLWGWDRDSEQYF.

The chain combines TRBV6-5 with TRBJ2-7, with 7 bases lining up with TRBD2. The V segment lost 5 bases and the J segment 1 base; nucleotides outside the gene matches: 8. The length of the CDR3 is 15 residues. The germline CDR1 and CDR2 sequences are MNHEY and SVGAGI. The CDR3 here is CASSTASGFSYEQYF. DNA of the CDR3: TGTGCCAGCAGTACGGCTAGCGGATTTTCCTACGAGCAGTACTTC.

This clonotype appeared a few times. The chain has TRBV29-1 and TRBJ1-1; the D gene is possibly TRBD1 (5 bases). Germline loops: CDR1 SQVTM, CDR2 ANQGSEA. The CDR3 consists of 13 residues. V was pared by 3 bases and J by 0 bases, with 8 bases between. CDR3 in DNA: TGCAGCGTTGATCGACAGTTGAACACTGAAGCTTTCTTT. This translates into CSVDRQLNTEAFF.